This is a list of T cell receptor beta chains from one sample in a study of Graves' ophthalmopathy and Graves' hyperthyroidism. TCRdb ran MiXCR on the multiplex PCR reads and lists one entry per CDR3 protein. The data show about 380,000 distinct CDR3 sequences, just over 15% seen once. Material: peripheral blood. These receptors originate from a woman aged 18 to 35 with stable Graves' hyperthyroidism. The CDR3 runs from the conserved cysteine through the conserved F or W. D genes are given only for firm matches. Clone size is given for some rows only: seen once, a few or many times, or a class if the clone is expanded.

abundance	v_gene	d_gene	j_gene	CDR3nt	CDR3aa
few	TRBV7-6	.	TRBJ2-5	TGTGCCAGCAGCTTAACGTCAGGTACCCAAGAGACCCAGTACTTC	CASSLTSGTQETQYF
many	TRBV7-4	.	TRBJ2-7	TGTGCCAGCAAGCGTGGCAGGTTCTACGAGCAGTACTTC	CASKRGRFYEQYF
few	TRBV12-5	TRBD1	TRBJ2-3	TGTGCTAGTGGTTTGGGGTTACAGGGGGCGATCACAGATACGCAGTATTTT	CASGLGLQGAITDTQYF
few	TRBV5-1	.	TRBJ1-1	TGCGCCAGCAAATTGACATGGGTGAACACTGAAGCTTTCTTT	CASKLTWVNTEAFF
many	TRBV20-1	.	TRBJ2-2	TGCAGCTTCGCAGGCGATAACACCGGGGAGCTGTTTTTT	CSFAGDNTGELFF
many	TRBV5-1	TRBD1	TRBJ2-5	TGCGCCAGCAGCTTCGACAGGGTCGGAGAGACCCAGTACTTC	CASSFDRVGETQYF
.	TRBV27	.	TRBJ1-6	TGTGCCAGCACCCCGGGGGCCGGGGTGGATTCACCCCTCCACTTT	CASTPGAGVDSPLHF
few	TRBV20-1	TRBD1	TRBJ2-2	TGCAGTGCTACCAGGACAGGAGCCGGGGAGCTGTTTTTT	CSATRTGAGELFF
many	TRBV4-1	.	TRBJ1-6	TGCGCCAGCAAGGGGACACTCAATTCACCCCTCCACTTT	CASKGTLNSPLHF
many	TRBV12-3/TRBV12-4	.	TRBJ2-7	TGTGCCAGCAGTTTGCCAGGGCCTCTCTACGAGCAGTACTTC	CASSLPGPLYEQYF
.	TRBV20-1	TRBD1	TRBJ1-1	TGCAGTGCTAGATTGGGGACAGAAGTCACTGAAGCTTTCTTT	CSARLGTEVTEAFF
many	TRBV20-1	.	TRBJ1-1	TGCAGTGCTAGAGATCCCCTCGGTCGGAGGAACACTGAAGCTTTCTTT	CSARDPLGRRNTEAFF
.	TRBV7-2	.	TRBJ2-7	TGTGCCAGCAGCTCGAGGGACCCACCGCCGTACTTC	CASSSRDPPPYF
many	TRBV2	.	TRBJ1-2	TGTGCCAGCAGTGTCGAACGGAACTATGGCTACACCTTC	CASSVERNYGYTF
many	TRBV12-3/TRBV12-4	.	TRBJ1-1	TGTGCCAGCAGGAGAGGGGACCGGGAAGCTTTCTTT	CASRRGDREAFF
.	TRBV4-2	.	TRBJ1-2	TGTGCCAGCAGCCAAGATGGGCAGCTCTATGGCTACACCTTC	CASSQDGQLYGYTF
.	TRBV9	.	TRBJ2-7	TGTGCCAGCAGCGTAGGAGCAGGGTTTACTCTCTACGAGCAGTACTTC	CASSVGAGFTLYEQYF
many	TRBV6-1	TRBD1	TRBJ1-1	TGTGCCAGCAGTGAAAGAGTGGAACCGGGACAGGGTAACACTGAAGCTTTCTTT	CASSERVEPGQGNTEAFF
many	TRBV5-8	TRBD1	TRBJ2-2	TGTGCCAGCAGCGGCCGGGACAGGAACACCGGGGAGCTGTTTTTT	CASSGRDRNTGELFF
many	TRBV12-3/TRBV12-4	.	TRBJ1-2	TGTGCCAGCAGCCATCCCGGGGCTAACTATGGCTACACCTTC	CASSHPGANYGYTF
many	TRBV4-2	TRBD1	TRBJ1-2	TGTGCCAGCAGCCAAGAGGTCCGGGACAGGGACTATGGCTACACCTTC	CASSQEVRDRDYGYTF
.	TRBV19	TRBD1	TRBJ1-2	TGTGCCAGTAGTATGGGACAGGGGGCGAAAGGCTACACCTTC	CASSMGQGAKGYTF
many	TRBV6-5	TRBD1	TRBJ2-7	TGTGCCAGCAGTTTACGGGACAGGGGAGGCGAGCAGTACTTC	CASSLRDRGGEQYF
many	TRBV20-1	.	TRBJ1-5	TGCAGTGCAACCGACAGGCGGGGAAAACTTAGCAATCAGCCCCAGCATTTT	CSATDRRGKLSNQPQHF
once	TRBV6-2/TRBV6-3	.	TRBJ2-2	TGTGCCCGAAGGGGGGGAAACACCGGGGAGCTGTTTTTT	CARRGGNTGELFF
many	TRBV7-8	TRBD1	TRBJ2-2	TGTGCCAGCAGCGGAGGGACAGGGGGCACCGGGGAGCTGTTTTTT	CASSGGTGGTGELFF
many	TRBV19	.	TRBJ2-5	TGTGCCAGTAGTCGGACGGCGGGGGAGACCCAGTACTTC	CASSRTAGETQYF
many	TRBV7-6	.	TRBJ1-1	TGTGCCAGCAGCTCACTAACCGACAAAGTGAACACTGAAGCTTTCTTT	CASSSLTDKVNTEAFF
.	TRBV28	.	TRBJ2-7	TGTGCCAGCCTTAGCGACTCCTACGAGCAGTACTTC	CASLSDSYEQYF
many	TRBV29-1	.	TRBJ1-5	TGCAGCGTTGCGGAGGGGATCAATCAGCCCCAGCATTTT	CSVAEGINQPQHF